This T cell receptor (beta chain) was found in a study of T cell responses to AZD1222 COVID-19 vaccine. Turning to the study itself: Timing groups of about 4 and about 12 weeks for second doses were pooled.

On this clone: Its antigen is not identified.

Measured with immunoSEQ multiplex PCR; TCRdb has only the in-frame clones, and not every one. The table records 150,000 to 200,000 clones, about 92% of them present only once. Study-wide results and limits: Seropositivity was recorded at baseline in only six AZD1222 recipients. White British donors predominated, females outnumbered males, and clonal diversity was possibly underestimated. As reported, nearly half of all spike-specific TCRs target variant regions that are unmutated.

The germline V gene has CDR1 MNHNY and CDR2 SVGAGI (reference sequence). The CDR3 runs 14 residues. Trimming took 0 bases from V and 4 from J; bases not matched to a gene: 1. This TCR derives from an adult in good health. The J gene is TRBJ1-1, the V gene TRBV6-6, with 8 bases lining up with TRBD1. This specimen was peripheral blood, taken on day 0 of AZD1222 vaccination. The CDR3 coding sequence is TGTGCCAGCAGTTACTCTACAGGGGGCACTGAAGCTTTCTTT. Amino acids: CASSYSTGGTEAFF.